This T cell receptor (beta chain) was captured by sequencing in a study of cytomegalovirus exposure and HLA in healthy donors. Turning to the study itself: There were fewer than 500 genotyped donors. Of these, about 80% fell in the genetic ancestry cluster associated with self-reported Caucasian donors. Study-wide findings and caveats: Common viral pathogens were later found to be apparently linked to several of the most significant clusters. TRBV6-2, TRBV6-3 and some other V segments were excluded as indistinguishable. The investigators catalogued 180 or so TCR beta chains as cytomegalovirus-associated.

Concerning this clone itself: Its antigen remains unknown.

PCR employed 60 Vbeta and 13 Jbeta primers. The data were produced by immunoSEQ multiplex PCR, yet TCRdb's version contains in-frame clones alone and is incomplete. The sample lists over 120,000 clones, 82% occurring once. V lost 3 bases to trimming and J lost 2 bases, with 14 bases between them. CDR1 and CDR2 (germline): GTSNPN, SVGIG (reference sequence). CDR3 length equals 14 residues. This chain connects TRBV30 to TRBJ2-7; a possible D gene is TRBD1 (5 bases). This clonotype originated in an older woman in good health and CMV-seropositive. Sequenced: PBMCs. CDR3: CAWRVQGETYEQYF. The CDR3, as DNA: TGTGCCTGGAGGGTCCAAGGGGAAACCTACGAGCAGTACTTC.